The 18 T cell receptor beta chains below come from one sample, sequenced in a study of early T cells in non-severe SARS-CoV-2 infection (dated by TCRdb to the early 2020s). The method behind the library was 5' RACE. The instrument given in TCRdb is NextSeq 500. The public reads were run again by TCRdb, first through fastp at Q25 and then through MiXCR, and only productive beta chains were kept. Each entry is one CDR3 protein sequence, shown with its most common DNA and genes. Within this sample are fewer than 40,000 distinct CDR3 sequences, with roughly 6.6% of them counted one time only. Of the sample, approximately 13% is held by the ten largest clones. The specimen was whole blood, collected at baseline. The receptors originated from an adult who was a healthcare worker with PCR-confirmed SARS-CoV-2 infection or an uninfected control (not recorded which).

This clonotype was seen more than once but under ten times. The chain recombines TRBV9 with TRBJ1-6; no clear D gene. The CDR3 is made up of 14 amino acids. V was shortened by 5 bases and J by 13 bases, with 19 bases between the two germline ends. CDR1 and CDR2 (germline): SGDLS, YYNGEE. CDR3 in DNA: TGTGCCAGCAGTCCTCGACGTACAAGTTCCCCCCTCCACTTT. Translated: CASSPRRTSSPLHF. Together with reference TRBV9 and TRBJ1-6, the CDR3 gives the full variable domain: DSGVTQTPKHLITATGQRVTLRCSPRSGDLSVYWYQQSLDQGLQFLIQYYNGEERAKGNILERFSAQQFPDLHSELNLSSLELGDSALYFCASSPRRTSSPLHFGNGTRLTVT.

The chain combines TRBV29-1 with TRBJ2-1; tentatively, D is TRBD1 (5 bases). CDR1 is SQVTM, CDR2 ANQGSEA, per germline. The CDR3 loop spans 13 amino acids. The V end lost 8 bases, the J end lost 3 bases, and 14 bases lay between the germline ends. The CDR3 nucleotides read TGCAGCTCCCGGCAGGGAATCTACAATGAGCAGTTCTTC. This translates into CSSRQGIYNEQFF.

This clonotype was seen repeatedly, ten times or more. The V gene is TRBV5-4, the J gene TRBJ2-2; 8 bases agree with TRBD2. V lost 0 bases, J lost 6 bases, and 7 bases stayed unmatched. Per the germline V gene, CDR1 is SGHNT and CDR2 is YYREEE (reference sequence). This CDR3 is 16 amino acids long. The CDR3, as DNA: TGTGCCAGCAGCTTGGGGCCGGGAGGGCCTCCCGGGGAGCTGTTTTTT. Encoded protein: CASSLGPGGPPGELFF.

The genes are TRBV5-1 and TRBJ2-2; D is undetermined. Trimming cost V 7 bases and J 1 base, with 8 bases left between them. Germline V gene data show CDR1 as SGHRS and CDR2 as YFSETQ. This CDR3 contains 13 residues. CDR3 sequence: CASFGVNTGELFF. The CDR3 region has the DNA TGCGCCAGCTTCGGAGTGAACACCGGGGAGCTGTTTTTT.

This clonotype appeared once. The gene calls are TRBV19 and TRBJ2-3; 8 bases map to TRBD2. Germline CDR1 reads LNHDA; CDR2 reads SQIVND (reference sequence). The V and J ends lost 10 bases and 0 bases, in that order; junction bases with no gene match: 6. This CDR3 region has 14 residues. In nucleotides, the CDR3 is TGTGCCACCCGACTAGCGTTGAGCACAGATACGCAGTATTTT. This codes for CATRLALSTDTQYF.

This clonotype rates as medium-sized. The J gene is TRBJ2-2, the V gene TRBV7-3; 9 bases match TRBD1. This CDR3 comprises 16 residues. Per the germline V gene, CDR1 is SGHTA and CDR2 is FQGTGA. Trimming cost V 3 bases and J 4 bases; bases outside gene matches: 6. CDR3: CASSLGGTGITGELFF. The CDR3 coding sequence is TGTGCCAGCAGCTTGGGAGGGACAGGGATCACCGGGGAGCTGTTTTTT. The variable domain in full, with the rest retrieved from reference TRBV7-3 and TRBJ2-2, is GAGVSQTPSNKVTEKGKYVELRCDPISGHTALYWYRQSLGQGPEFLIYFQGTGAADDSGLPNDRFFAVRPEGSVSTLKIQRTERGDSAVYLCASSLGGTGITGELFFGEGSRLTVL.

This clonotype was detected many times. V usage is TRBV12-3 or TRBV12-4 and J usage is TRBJ2-5; 14 bases align to TRBD2. With 5 bases clipped from V and 3 bases from J, the junction kept 5 bases outside the gene matches. The CDR3 totals 16 residues. The CDR3 region has the DNA TGTGCCAGCAGTCCCTCGGGACTAGCGGGAGAAGAGACCCAGTACTTC. It yields the protein CASSPSGLAGEETQYF.

J is TRBJ2-1 and V is TRBV11-1; the D is unclear. CDR3 size: 15 residues. V was clipped by 3 bases and J by 1 base, with 10 bases between them. Germline CDR1 reads SGHAT; CDR2 reads FQDESV (reference sequence). CDR3 in amino acids: CASSFEHLSYNEQFF. CDR3 DNA sequence: TGTGCCAGCAGCTTCGAGCACCTATCCTACAATGAGCAGTTCTTC.

This clonotype was seen at least ten times. The rearrangement links TRBV11-2 to TRBJ2-1; 11 bases fit TRBD1. V shed 2 bases, J shed 9 bases, and the junction held 9 bases outside the gene matches. The CDR3 totals 16 residues. Germline V gene sequence: CDR1 SGHAT, CDR2 FQNNGV. The CDR3 reads CASSLSDRGRAGEQFF. The CDR3 coding sequence is TGTGCCAGCAGCTTATCGGACAGGGGGCGAGCTGGTGAGCAGTTCTTC.

The sample holds a few counts of this clonotype. V usage is TRBV5-4 and J usage is TRBJ2-2; unclear D gene. V was trimmed by 7 bases and J by 4 bases, leaving 17 bases between them. CDR1 SGHNT and CDR2 YYREEE come from the germline V gene (reference sequence). The CDR3 extends over 15 amino acids. The CDR3 sequence is CASQSLTAPTGELFF. CDR3 bases: TGTGCCAGCCAAAGCTTAACTGCCCCCACCGGGGAGCTGTTTTTT.

This clonotype was detected ten times or more. The chain is built from TRBV5-1 and TRBJ1-3; weak D call: TRBD1 (5 bases). The germline V gene has CDR1 SGHRS and CDR2 YFSETQ. The CDR3 has 16 amino acids. The germline V and J ends were trimmed by 0 bases and 3 bases, with 13 bases remaining between them. CDR3: CASSLDGASRGNTIYF. Here the CDR3 DNA reads TGCGCCAGCAGCTTGGACGGGGCGTCGCGTGGAAACACCATATATTTT.

The chain links TRBV28 to TRBJ2-7; 7 nucleotides align to TRBD1. Germline CDR1 and CDR2: MDHEN and SYDVKM. The CDR3 has 14 amino acids. The trim removed 6 bases at V and 2 bases at J, leaving 7 bases unmatched. The CDR3 region has the DNA TGTGCCAGCAGGAGCCGACAGGGAACCTACGAGCAGTACGTC. It is translated as CASRSRQGTYEQYV.

A few counts support this clonotype. The V call is TRBV29-1, the J call TRBJ2-3; a weak D match, TRBD1 (5 bases). Germline V gene data show CDR1 as SQVTM and CDR2 as ANQGSEA. This CDR3 contains 11 residues. Deletions cut 6 bases from V and 1 base from J, with 5 bases between. The CDR3 bases are TGCAGCGTCAGGGGCACAGATACGCAGTATTTT. Translating it yields CSVRGTDTQYF.

This clonotype is termed medium-sized. The chain couples TRBV5-6 to TRBJ2-3; either TRBD1 or TRBD2 may fit D (6 bases each). V lost 0 bases and J 2 bases, leaving 13 bases between the germline ends. The length of the CDR3 is 16 residues. Germline V gene data show CDR1 as SGHDT and CDR2 as YYEEEE. The CDR3 region is CASSLEETGATDTQYF. As DNA, the CDR3 is TGTGCCAGCAGCTTGGAGGAGACGGGGGCCACAGATACGCAGTATTTT.

This clonotype was seen a few times. This chain uses TRBV18 with TRBJ2-7; the match to TRBD1 covers 9 bases. V was clipped by 6 bases and J by 3 bases; unmatched bases: 6. From germline, CDR1 is KGHSH and CDR2 LQKENI. This CDR3 contains 14 residues. This CDR3 is CASSRGQGRYEQYV. In DNA, the CDR3 is TGTGCCAGCTCGCGGGGACAGGGCCGCTACGAGCAGTACGTC.

This clonotype appeared a few times. The rearrangement links TRBV12-2 to TRBJ2-2; the D segment call TRBD1 is taken from the table without a DNA check. TRBV12-2 is a listed pseudogene. The CDR3 covers 14 residues. The CDR3 sequence is CASRPGLSPGELFF. In DNA form, the CDR3 reads TGTGCAAGTCGCCCCGGCCTATCTCCCGGGGAGCTGTTTTTT.

This clonotype was counted ten times or more. V is TRBV5-4 and J is TRBJ1-2; D remains unclear. V was clipped by 2 bases and J by 7 bases, with 6 bases between them. The CDR3 is made up of 11 amino acids. CDR1 is SGHNT and CDR2 is YYREEE in the germline V gene (reference sequence). This chain's CDR3 is CASSFNGGYTF. In DNA, the CDR3 is TGTGCCAGCAGCTTCAATGGTGGCTACACCTTC.

Remarks on this clonotype: The germline gene is not matched at one end of the junction; a read error may be the cause. The CDR3 protein is CASSLAGAPANTGELFF. The CDR3 coding sequence is TGTGCCAGCAGTCTAGCGGGAGCCCCAGCTAACACCGGGGAGCTGTTTTTT. The chain combines TRBV12-3 or TRBV12-4 with TRBJ2-2, with 10 bases identical to TRBD2. The CDR3 spans 17 residues.